Sequencing of this T cell receptor (beta chain) was carried out in a study of tumor-infiltrating lymphocytes in primary liver carcinoma (TCRdb year 2017). Concerning the study at large: A few patients with histopathologically diagnosed primary liver carcinoma underwent surgical resection in China between November 2015 and early 2016. Of the five patients, three men and two women aged 30 to 69 years, four had hepatocellular carcinoma and one had combined HCC and intrahepatic cholangiocarcinoma. The study combined TCRbeta repertoire sequencing, expression microarrays and whole-exome sequencing across five regions of each liver tumor, with adjacent normal tissue and blood. Reproducibility between technical replicate repertoires was high, with correlation coefficients above 0.95 and mean shared-clone rates about 0.9. The five patients had tumors staged T1-T3 N0M0, with maximum diameters ranging from roughly 4.2 to 11 cm. TCRbeta repertoire sequencing covered roughly 35 specimens from 5 patients: about 25 tumor regions, 5 adjacent noncancerous liver tissues and 5 peripheral blood samples. Each sample produced roughly 3.5 to 8 million productive TCRbeta reads, and read depth showed no significant difference between tissue types.

Starting from 500 to 600 ng total RNA, TCRbeta-specific cDNA was produced by reverse transcription with a constant-region primer and ProtoScript II reverse transcriptase. The TCRbeta libraries were prepared through three rounds of nested multiplex PCR following a slightly modified ARM-PCR procedure. Each of the first two PCR rounds ran for 10 cycles and used multiplex TRBV1-TRBV30 forward primers together with a Cbeta reverse primer. Sample barcodes and Illumina adapters were attached in a final 25-cycle PCR using Deep VentR polymerase. Before sequencing, amplicons of 200-500 bp were gel-purified using a QIAquick gel extraction kit. TCRbeta amplicons were sequenced on an Illumina HiSeq 2500 with 250-bp paired-end reads. Turning to the authors' computational methods: Trimmomatic v0.33 was used to quality-trim the reads, and FLASH v1.2.11 was used to merge paired reads so that full CDR3 sequences could be recovered. MiGEC v1.2.1b assigned V, D and J germline segments to the rearranged TCRbeta sequences. Clonotype statistics and Shannon-Wiener diversity indices were computed with VDJtools v1.0.0. To cut down on sampling bias, every analysis after diversity analysis relied on just the 250 most abundant clonotypes from each sample. TCRdb ran its own pipeline on the public reads, namely fastp trimming at Q25 and MiXCR clone calling, and kept in-frame beta chains. Identical CDR3 protein sequences are pooled into one entry, listed with their most common genes and DNA. The V and J calls and clone size come from TCRdb's table, not from the authors' own analysis. A total of 330,000 or so distinct CDR3 sequences appear in this sample, roughly two thirds of them only once. Together, the top ten hold roughly 6% of the sample.

Spanning cysteine to phenylalanine, the CDR3 consists of 14 amino acids. Only CDR3 DNA is held: 42 bases, read in frame from base 1. For CDR1 and CDR2, the germline V gene (reference sequence) lists WNHNN and SYGVQD. V loses 0 bases of germline sequence and J loses 5 bases, and the interval between the two ends is 9 bases. General findings and caveats noted by the study authors: Because only the TCR beta chain was sequenced and unpaired alpha chains were not captured, true repertoire diversity is likely underestimated. Bulk unsorted samples precluded comparing CD4+ and CD8+ T cell repertoires. A significantly larger repertoire fraction was made up by the top 250 clones in tumors than in blood (p = 0.039). Repertoire overlap was higher between tumor regions (mean around 36%) than tumor-adjacent (around 17%) or tumor-blood (14%) pairs, consistent with antigen-driven expansion. Only 4 to 6 patients were included in the study, and the authors note that the findings should be validated in a larger study.

TRIzol reagent was used to extract blood RNA from unsorted whole blood, while the DNeasy Blood & Tissue kit provided the germline DNA. Patients had chronic HBV infection and were treatment-naive at sampling. Before surgery, approximately 3.7 milliliters of peripheral blood were drawn into K2EDTA tubes. Turning to this clonotype: What this receptor recognizes is not known. No qualities accompany the bases; no much larger clone lies one base away.

Sequencing was carried out using peripheral blood. This receptor was taken from a man in his forties with primary liver carcinoma and hepatitis B virus infection. This receptor chain uses TRBV10-1 and TRBJ2-3; there is no confident call for the D gene. The base sequence is TGCGCCAGCAGTGAGTCGCCCTCAGGAGATACGCAGTATTTT. Protein translation: CASSESPSGDTQYF.